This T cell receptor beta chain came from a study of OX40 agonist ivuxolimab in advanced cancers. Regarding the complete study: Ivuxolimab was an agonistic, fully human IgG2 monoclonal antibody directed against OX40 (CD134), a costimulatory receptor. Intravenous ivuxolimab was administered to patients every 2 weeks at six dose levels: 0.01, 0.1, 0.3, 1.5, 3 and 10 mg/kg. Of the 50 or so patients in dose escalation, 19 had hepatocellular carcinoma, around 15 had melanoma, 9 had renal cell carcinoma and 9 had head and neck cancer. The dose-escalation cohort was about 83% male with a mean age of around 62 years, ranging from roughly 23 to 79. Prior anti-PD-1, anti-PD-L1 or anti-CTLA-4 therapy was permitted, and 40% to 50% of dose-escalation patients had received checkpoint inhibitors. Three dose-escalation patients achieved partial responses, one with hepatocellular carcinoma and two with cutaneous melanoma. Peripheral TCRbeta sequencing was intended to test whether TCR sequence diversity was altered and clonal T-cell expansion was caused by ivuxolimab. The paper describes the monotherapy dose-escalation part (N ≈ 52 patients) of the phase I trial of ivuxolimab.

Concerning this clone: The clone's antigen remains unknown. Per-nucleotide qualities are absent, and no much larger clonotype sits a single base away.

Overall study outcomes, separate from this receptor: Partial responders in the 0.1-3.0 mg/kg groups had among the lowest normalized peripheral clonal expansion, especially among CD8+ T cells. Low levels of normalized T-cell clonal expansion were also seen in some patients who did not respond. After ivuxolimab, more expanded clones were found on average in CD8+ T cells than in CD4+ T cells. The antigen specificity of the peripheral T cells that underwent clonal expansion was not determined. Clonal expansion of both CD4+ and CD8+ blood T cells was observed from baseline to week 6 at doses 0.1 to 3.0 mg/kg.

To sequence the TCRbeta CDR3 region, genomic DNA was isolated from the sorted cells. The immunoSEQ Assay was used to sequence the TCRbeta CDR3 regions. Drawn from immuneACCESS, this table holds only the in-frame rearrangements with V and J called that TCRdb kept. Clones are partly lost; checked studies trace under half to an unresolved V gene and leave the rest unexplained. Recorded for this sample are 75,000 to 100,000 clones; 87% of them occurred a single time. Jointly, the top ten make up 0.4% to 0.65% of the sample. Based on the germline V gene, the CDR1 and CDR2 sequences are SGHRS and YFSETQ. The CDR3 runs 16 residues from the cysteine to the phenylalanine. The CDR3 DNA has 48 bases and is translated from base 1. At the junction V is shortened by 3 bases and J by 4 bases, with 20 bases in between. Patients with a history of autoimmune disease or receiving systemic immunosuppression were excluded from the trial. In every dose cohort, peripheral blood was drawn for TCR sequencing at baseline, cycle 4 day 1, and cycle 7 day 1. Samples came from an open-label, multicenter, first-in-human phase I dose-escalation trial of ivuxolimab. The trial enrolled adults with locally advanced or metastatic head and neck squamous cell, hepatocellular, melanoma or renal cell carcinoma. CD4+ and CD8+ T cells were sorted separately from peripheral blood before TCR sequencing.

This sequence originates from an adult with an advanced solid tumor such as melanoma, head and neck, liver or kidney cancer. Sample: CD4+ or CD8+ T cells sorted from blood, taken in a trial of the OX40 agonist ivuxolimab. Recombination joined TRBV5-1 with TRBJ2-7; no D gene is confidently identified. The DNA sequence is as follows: TGCGCCAGCAGCTCTTCCGACATCGGGTTTGGATACGAGCAGTACTTC. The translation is CASSSSDIGFGYEQYF.